This T cell receptor (beta chain) was found in a study of siplizumab effects on memory and regulatory T cells (dated 2019 in TCRdb). With respect to the entire study: The study examined how the anti-CD2 antibody siplizumab affects alloreactive T-cell subsets in allogeneic mixed lymphocyte reactions built from human PBMCs.

Libraries were made using the immunoSEQ multiplex PCR assay. Roughly 10^5 TCR templates per sample were assayed on the deep sequencing platform. Genomic DNA extracted from sorted T cells was used for TCRbeta CDR3 sequencing. Per the original workflow: The R programming language was used for the clonal analysis of the TCRbeta CDR3 data. Alloreactive CD4+ and CD8+ clones were identified by comparing unstimulated samples to CFSE-low samples taken after the reaction. By matching sequences to the repertoires of sorted unstimulated Treg and non-Treg cells, each alloreactive CD4+ clone was assigned a regulatory or non-regulatory origin. This immuneACCESS table, as held by TCRdb, lists in-frame sequences with V and J called but not all clones. Of the missing ones, under half trace to an unresolved V gene in checked studies; the others have no known cause. Clonal size and the V and J genes are those of that table, whereas D and trimming came from the DNA. The sample has more than 85,000 clones on record, 80% to 95% of them singletons. The ten largest clones take up roughly 2.5% of the sample.

TCRbeta CDR3 sequencing was performed on sorted unstimulated T cells and on proliferating T cells recovered from mixed lymphocyte reactions. Fresh whole blood from around 11 HLA-typed healthy donors was used to isolate PBMCs. CDR3 length: 13 amino acids, cysteine to phenylalanine. The sequence is cut down to CDR3 DNA, 39 bases in frame from base 1. According to the germline V gene (reference sequence), CDR1 reads WNHNN and CDR2 reads SYGVQD. The V end loses 4 bases and the J end loses 9 bases, and a stretch of 13 bases separates them. Results and caveats for the whole study, not just this receptor: Among mappable alloreactive CD4+ clones, the Treg-derived fraction averaged approximately 72% with siplizumab versus roughly 25% in control reactions. No functional confirmation was obtained for the suppressive function of proliferating Tregs from siplizumab cultures. Unstimulated naive T cells appeared to be more diverse than memory T cells, and naive cells seemed to make a substantial contribution to the alloresponse. Siplizumab significantly reduced the cumulative frequency of alloreactive sequences traceable to unstimulated CD4+ memory T cells. About 75-96% of proliferating CD4+ or CD8+ clones could not be given a naive or memory phenotype. Because sequences at frequencies below about 10^-5 were poorly captured, only a minor fraction of alloreactive clones could be mapped back to unstimulated subsets.

For this clone: Its antigen specificity is not known. No much larger clone is present one base from it, and per-base qualities are unavailable.

This receptor was identified in a human donor in good health. Some clones in this sample may be carry-over from other donors' samples. The V gene is TRBV10-1 and the J gene is TRBJ2-1, with the D gene uncertain. Sequencing was done on a sample of CD4+ T cells sorted from blood. The DNA sequence reads TGCGCCAGCAGTGTAGGACGACAAGGTGAGCAGTTCTTC. Translated, it reads CASSVGRQGEQFF.